This T cell receptor (beta chain) emerged from a study of identical twins. The ends were cut back, 0 bases at V and 7 bases at J, with 14 bases in the middle. Germline CDR1 reads SGHRS; CDR2 reads YFSETQ. CDR3 length: 15 amino acids. Regarding the study as a whole: An excess of low generation probability was shown by twin-shared out-of-frame alpha sequences.

This clonotype has a handful of counts. Its matching antigen is unknown. TCRdb analysed the 5' RACE reads with MiXCR anew, one entry per CDR3 protein. The sample includes under 1 million distinct CDR3 sequences, 12% of them seen just once. These same records also appear under a second study, on yellow fever vaccine responses in identical twins.

The specimen sequenced was PBMCs. The chain combines TRBV5-1 with TRBJ2-1; no definite D call. This receptor was obtained from a woman under 30 in good health. The DNA for the CDR3 is TGCGCCAGCAGCTTGGATTTAGCTCCCTGGAATGAGCAGTTCTTC. Its translation is CASSLDLAPWNEQFF.